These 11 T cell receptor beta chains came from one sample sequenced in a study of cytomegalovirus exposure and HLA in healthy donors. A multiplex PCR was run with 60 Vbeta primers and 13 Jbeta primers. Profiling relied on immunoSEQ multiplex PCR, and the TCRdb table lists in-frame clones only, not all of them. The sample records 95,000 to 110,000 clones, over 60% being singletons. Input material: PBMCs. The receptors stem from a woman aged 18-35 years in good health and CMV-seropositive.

The CDR3 is CASSTGQGFYEQYF. The CDR3 coding sequence is TGTGCCAGCAGTACCGGACAGGGATTTTACGAGCAGTACTTC. V is TRBV27 and J is TRBJ2-7; 8 nucleotides align to TRBD1. The junction had 7 bases not matched to a gene; V was cut back by 5 bases and J by 4 bases. The CDR3 spans 14 residues. Germline CDR1 MNHEY, CDR2 SMNVEV (reference sequence).

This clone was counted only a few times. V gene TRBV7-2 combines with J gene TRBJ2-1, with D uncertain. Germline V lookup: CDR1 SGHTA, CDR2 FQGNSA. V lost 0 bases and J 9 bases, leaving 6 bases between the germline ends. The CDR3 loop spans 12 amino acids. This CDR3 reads CASSLAAIEQFF. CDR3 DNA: TGTGCCAGCAGCTTAGCAGCTATTGAGCAGTTCTTC.

In DNA, the CDR3 is TGTGCCAGCAGTTTATCGGCTTTCGATCGCTACACCTTC. Protein: CASSLSAFDRYTF. This sequence joins TRBV27 and TRBJ1-2; D is uncertain. Trimming removed 0 bases from V and 9 bases from J, with 11 bases in between. The CDR3 sequence is 13 residues long. CDR1 MNHEY and CDR2 SMNVEV come from the germline V gene (reference sequence).

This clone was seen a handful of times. Here the CDR3 reads CSADAKQGSSYEQYF. CDR3 bases: TGCAGCGCGGACGCTAAACAGGGGAGCTCCTACGAGCAGTACTTC. This rearrangement joins TRBV29-1 to TRBJ2-5; 7 bases agree with TRBD1. The DNA matches TRBJ2-7 better at its end, which makes the J call doubtful. Per the germline V gene, CDR1 is SQVTM and CDR2 is ANQGSEA. The CDR3 spans 15 residues.

CDR3 protein: CASSLDGREVGYEQYF. The CDR3 nucleotides are TGTGCCAGCAGCTTAGACGGGCGGGAGGTGGGTTACGAGCAGTACTTC. The chain uses TRBV7-8 and TRBJ2-7, with 8 bases lining up with TRBD2. J was trimmed by 4 bases and V by 1 base; bases with no gene match: 9. CDR3 length: 16 amino acids. Per germline, CDR1 SGHVS and CDR2 FQNEAQ.

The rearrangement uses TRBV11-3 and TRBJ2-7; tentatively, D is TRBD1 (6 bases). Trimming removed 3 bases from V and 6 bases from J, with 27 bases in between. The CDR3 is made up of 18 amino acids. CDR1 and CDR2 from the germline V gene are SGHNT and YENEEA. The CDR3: CASSFTGPPQQSGAEQYF. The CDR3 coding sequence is TGTGCCAGCAGCTTTACAGGCCCCCCCCAGCAGTCAGGGGCCGAGCAGTACTTC.

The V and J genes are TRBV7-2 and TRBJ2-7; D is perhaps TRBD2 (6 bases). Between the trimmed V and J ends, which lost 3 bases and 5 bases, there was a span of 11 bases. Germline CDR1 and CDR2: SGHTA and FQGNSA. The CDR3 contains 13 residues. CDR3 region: CASSFPTRNEQYF. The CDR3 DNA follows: TGTGCCAGCAGCTTTCCGACTAGAAACGAGCAGTACTTC.

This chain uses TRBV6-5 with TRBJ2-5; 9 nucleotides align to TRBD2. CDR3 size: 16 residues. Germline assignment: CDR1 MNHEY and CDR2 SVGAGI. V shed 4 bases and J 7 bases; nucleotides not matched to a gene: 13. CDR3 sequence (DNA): TGTGCCAGCAGTTCCCCCTATAGCGGGAGTAGGGGGACCCAGTACTTC. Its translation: CASSSPYSGSRGTQYF.

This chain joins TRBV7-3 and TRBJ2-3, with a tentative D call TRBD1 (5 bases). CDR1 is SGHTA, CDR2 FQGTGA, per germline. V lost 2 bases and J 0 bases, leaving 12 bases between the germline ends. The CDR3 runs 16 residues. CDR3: CASSLGAGLSTDTQYF. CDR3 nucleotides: TGTGCCAGCAGCTTAGGGGCAGGGCTGAGCACAGATACGCAGTATTTT.

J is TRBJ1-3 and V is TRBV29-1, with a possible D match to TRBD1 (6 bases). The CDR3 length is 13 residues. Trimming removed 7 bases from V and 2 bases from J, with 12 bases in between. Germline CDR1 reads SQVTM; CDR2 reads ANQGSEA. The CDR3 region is CSAIGGPGNTIYF. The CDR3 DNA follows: TGCAGCGCCATAGGGGGTCCTGGAAACACCATATATTTT.

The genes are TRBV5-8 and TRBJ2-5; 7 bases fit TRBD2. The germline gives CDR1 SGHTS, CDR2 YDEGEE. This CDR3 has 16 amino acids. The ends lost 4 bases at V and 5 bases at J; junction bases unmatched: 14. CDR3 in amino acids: CASSLPRLASRETQYF. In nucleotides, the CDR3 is TGTGCCAGCAGCCTCCCCCGACTAGCTTCCAGGGAGACCCAGTACTTC.